Below are 3 T cell receptor beta chains sequenced from a single sample in a study of blood T cell repertoires in COVID-19. Generated by immunoSEQ multiplex PCR, the TCRdb table keeps only in-frame clones and is missing some. The sample consists of 300,000 to 450,000 clones, 70% to 90% of them appearing once. Sequencing was done on a sample of PBMCs or T cells enriched from blood (not recorded which). All receptors come from a man aged 25 to 40 who had recovered from COVID-19.

The chain joins TRBV2 to TRBJ2-2; possibly TRBD1 for D (6 bases). V lost 4 bases and J lost 7, with 13 bases in between. The CDR3 contains 14 residues. CDR1 SNHLY and CDR2 FYNNEI come from the germline V gene. As DNA, the CDR3 is TGTGCCAGCAGTGCGACGGTCAGGGGCGGGGAGCTGTTTTTT. It codes for CASSATVRGGELFF.

This chain connects TRBV6-1 to TRBJ1-5, with unresolved D. The germline V and J ends were trimmed by 3 bases and 3 bases, with 6 bases remaining between them. The CDR3 has 13 residues. Germline-derived CDR1 and CDR2 are MNHNS and SASEGT. CDR3 in amino acids: CASSDQDNQPQHF. The CDR3 DNA reads TGTGCCAGCAGTGACCAGGACAATCAGCCCCAGCATTTT.

The chain employs TRBV7-9 and TRBJ1-2, with a possible D match to TRBD1 (6 bases). This CDR3 region has 17 residues. Trimming left V 4 bases short and J 2 bases short, with 20 bases between. Germline CDR1 reads SEHNR; CDR2 reads FQNEAQ (reference sequence). The CDR3 DNA follows: TGTGCCAGCAGCTCCCTACCAGGGAATGGGGGCAACTATGGCTACACCTTC. Translation: CASSSLPGNGGNYGYTF.